The 29 T cell receptor beta chains presented below share a single source sample, sequenced in a study of beta chain features in type 1 diabetes. Regarding the study as a whole: All four CD4+ subsets from Type 1 diabetes patients carried moderately but significantly shorter TCRB CDR3s.

The investigators reverse transcribed all of the isolated RNA, so they sequenced expressed TCRB transcripts. The protocol was immunoSEQ multiplex PCR, while the TCRdb copy is restricted to in-frame clones and leaves out a portion. The sample has about 120,000 clones, roughly 17% seen once. Which antigens these TCRs recognize remains unknown. Sequencing was performed on central memory CD4+ T cells from blood. Source of these receptors: a man younger than 30 with type 1 diabetes.

The chain employs TRBV7-9 and TRBJ2-1; 7 bases match TRBD1. Per the germline V gene, CDR1 is SEHNR and CDR2 is FQNEAQ (reference sequence). Trimming at V came to 2 bases and at J to 6 bases, leaving 7 bases not matched to a gene. The length of the CDR3 is 15 residues. CDR3 region: CASSLRGGASNEQFF. The CDR3 DNA sequence: TGTGCCAGCAGCTTAAGAGGGGGCGCCAGCAATGAGCAGTTCTTC.

In this sample, this clone turned up a few times. J is TRBJ1-2 and V is TRBV29-1; 10 bases fit TRBD1. From germline, CDR1 is SQVTM and CDR2 ANQGSEA. There are 11 residues in the CDR3. V dropped 7 bases and J dropped 6; count of bases not matched to a gene: 2. The CDR3 is CSAGTGDGYTF. The CDR3 region has the DNA TGCAGCGCTGGGACAGGGGATGGCTACACCTTC.

The chain employs TRBV2 and TRBJ2-1; 7 bases line up with TRBD1. Unmatched junction bases numbered 6, after V lost 7 bases and J lost 9 bases. This CDR3 is 12 amino acids long. CDR1 is SNHLY and CDR2 is FYNNEI in the germline V gene. The chain's CDR3 is CASNLDRAEQFF. The DNA for the CDR3 is TGTGCCAGCAACCTCGACAGGGCTGAGCAGTTCTTC.

The chain links TRBV11-1 to TRBJ1-6, with a weak D call TRBD1 (5 bases). The CDR3 has 13 amino acids. Trimming stripped 8 bases from V and 10 bases from J, with 15 bases between. The V gene's germline CDR1 is SGHAT and CDR2 FQDESV (reference sequence). The CDR3 loop reads CASRHGARSPLHF. CDR3 nucleotides: TGTGCCAGCCGCCACGGGGCCAGGTCACCCCTCCACTTT.

As to this clone: The same CDR3 also results from other DNA sequences found in this sample. This rearrangement joins TRBV30 to TRBJ2-1, with unresolved D. The CDR3 runs 11 residues. Germline CDR1 and CDR2: GTSNPN and SVGIG (reference sequence). V was shortened by 5 bases and J by 3 bases, with 5 bases between the two germline ends. CDR3 coding DNA: TGTGCCTGGGGCAACTACAATGAGCAGTTCTTC. It yields the protein CAWGNYNEQFF.

The table lists this clone with a few counts. The genes are TRBV29-1 and TRBJ2-3; D unclear. The CDR3 is made up of 13 amino acids. V shed 1 base and J shed 0 bases, with 5 bases lying between them. CDR1 is SQVTM and CDR2 is ANQGSEA in the germline V gene. CDR3 sequence reads: CSVEATSTDTQYF. DNA for the CDR3: TGCAGCGTTGAAGCCACTAGCACAGATACGCAGTATTTT.

A few counts support this clone. The V and J genes are TRBV18 and TRBJ2-3; TRBD1 aligns across 8 bases. Looked up from germline, CDR1 is KGHSH and CDR2 is LQKENI. V lost 3 bases to trimming and J lost 2 bases; unmatched junction nucleotides: 4. This CDR3 is built from 15 residues. The CDR3 DNA reads as TGTGCCAGCTCACCTGGACAGGGCAACACAGATACGCAGTATTTT. Its protein product is CASSPGQGNTDTQYF.

This clone was counted only a few times. The chain is built from TRBV28 and TRBJ2-2; 7 positions match TRBD1. The CDR3 runs 13 residues. Germline V gene lookup returns CDR1 MDHEN and CDR2 SYDVKM. Trimming at V came to 8 bases and at J to 2 bases, leaving 2 bases not matched to a gene. In nucleotides, the CDR3 is TGTGCCAGCTGGGACAGTAACACCGGGGAGCTGTTTTTT. Its protein product is CASWDSNTGELFF.

The chain recombines TRBV27 with TRBJ2-6; 9 positions match TRBD1. The CDR3 runs 18 residues. Germline-derived CDR1 and CDR2 are MNHEY and SMNVEV (reference sequence). V gave up 1 base and J gave up 2 bases; unmatched junction bases: 6. CDR3 bases: TGTGCCAGCAGTTTATTTGGGGACAGGGTGGCTGGGGCCAACGTCCTGACTTTC. Its protein is CASSLFGDRVAGANVLTF. The complete variable domain, with remaining parts taken from reference TRBV27 and TRBJ2-6, reads EAQVTQNPRYLITVTGKKLTVTCSQNMNHEYMSWYRQDPGLGLRQIYYSMNVEVTDKGDVPEGYKVSRKEKRNFPLILESPSPNQTSLYFCASSLFGDRVAGANVLTFGAGSRLTVL.

This clone was found a few times. The chain combines TRBV6-6 with TRBJ2-7; 8 positions agree with TRBD1. Trimming at V came to 6 bases and at J to 4 bases, leaving 8 bases not matched to a gene. The CDR3 is 14 residues long. Germline V gene sequence: CDR1 MNHNY, CDR2 SVGAGI (reference sequence). CDR3 DNA sequence: TGTGCCAGCAGACAGGGGGATATGAGGTACGAGCAGTACTTC. Residues: CASRQGDMRYEQYF.

V gene TRBV6-1 combines with J gene TRBJ2-4; D is undetermined. The CDR3 runs 14 residues. CDR1 MNHNS and CDR2 SASEGT come from the germline V gene. V was clipped by 1 base and J by 6 bases, with 10 bases between them. Written as DNA, the CDR3 is TGTGCCAGCAGTGAAGGGAACAGCCTAAACATTCAGTACTTC. Amino acids: CASSEGNSLNIQYF.

The chain is built from TRBV2 and TRBJ1-4, with D perhaps matching TRBD1 (5 bases). V lost 4 bases and J 7 bases, leaving 13 bases between the germline ends. CDR1 and CDR2 (germline): SNHLY, FYNNEI. The CDR3 totals 14 residues. In nucleotides, the CDR3 is TGTGCCAGCAGTGCGGCAGGGATTAGTGAAAAACTGTTTTTT. It translates to CASSAAGISEKLFF.

The gene calls are TRBV29-1 and TRBJ2-3, with 7 bases matching TRBD2. Germline V lookup: CDR1 SQVTM, CDR2 ANQGSEA. The CDR3 runs to 15 residues. Losses at the gene ends were 6 bases for V and 3 bases for J; bases not matched to a gene: 12. The CDR3 DNA sequence: TGCAGCGTGATGGGAGGGCCCGAAGGTACAGATACGCAGTATTTT. As protein: CSVMGGPEGTDTQYF.

Ten or more counts support this clone. The identical CDR3 is also encoded by other nucleotide sequences in the sample. The chain employs TRBV5-5 and TRBJ2-1; D call uncertain. CDR3 size: 14 residues. V gave up 2 bases and J gave up 5 bases, with 11 bases separating them. Germline lookup yields CDR1 SGHKS and CDR2 YYEKEE (reference sequence). CDR3 region: CASSLAAVNNEQFF. CDR3 DNA sequence: TGTGCCAGCAGCTTAGCTGCAGTCAACAATGAGCAGTTCTTC.

CDR3 DNA sequence: TGTGCCAGCAGTGTGGAGGGGTTTGGGTATGGCTACACCTTC. Translation: CASSVEGFGYGYTF. The rearrangement joins TRBV2 to TRBJ1-2, with D possibly being TRBD1 (5 bases). V lost 4 bases and J lost 5, with 14 bases in between. Germline assignment: CDR1 SNHLY and CDR2 FYNNEI. The CDR3 runs 14 residues.

This clone was observed many times. The chain links TRBV15 to TRBJ2-7; D remains unclear. Germline loops: CDR1 LNHNV, CDR2 YYDKDF (reference sequence). V was trimmed by 0 bases and J by 3 bases, leaving 9 bases between them. This CDR3 has 14 residues. In DNA form, the CDR3 reads TGTGCCACCAGCAGAGATGAACAGAACTACGAGCAGTACTTC. Translating it yields CATSRDEQNYEQYF.

This clone has a handful of counts. The chain combines TRBV6-1 with TRBJ2-3; D might be TRBD2 (6 bases). V lost 6 bases to trimming and J lost 0 bases, with 13 bases between them. This CDR3 comprises 15 residues. CDR1 and CDR2 (germline): MNHNS, SASEGT. In nucleotides, the CDR3 is TGTGCCAGCAGGCATAGCGGACTTAGCACAGATACGCAGTATTTT. It yields the protein CASRHSGLSTDTQYF.

The chain has TRBV28 and TRBJ2-5; 7 nucleotides align to TRBD1. Per germline, CDR1 MDHEN and CDR2 SYDVKM. The CDR3 runs 15 residues. The V segment lost 6 bases and the J segment 0 bases; nucleotides outside the gene matches: 7. DNA of the CDR3: TGTGCCAGCAGGCCCGGGACAGCGTACCAAGAGACCCAGTACTTC. Residues: CASRPGTAYQETQYF.

The rearrangement uses TRBV9 and TRBJ2-3; D might be TRBD2 (6 bases). The CDR3 contains 13 residues. Germline loops: CDR1 SGDLS, CDR2 YYNGEE. V was pared by 0 bases and J by 6 bases, with 8 bases between. This CDR3 reads CASSVDRGDTQYF. CDR3 bases: TGTGCCAGCAGCGTAGACCGGGGGGATACGCAGTATTTT.

This clone was observed a handful of times. The chain combines TRBV11-2 with TRBJ2-1; D might be TRBD2 (5 bases). CDR3 length equals 14 residues. V was clipped by 0 bases and J by 7 bases, with 10 bases between them. CDR1 and CDR2 from the germline V gene are SGHAT and FQNNGV. The CDR3 spells CASSLDRGWNEQFF. CDR3 DNA sequence: TGTGCCAGCAGCTTAGATCGGGGATGGAATGAGCAGTTCTTC.

This clone was seen a few times. The V and J genes are TRBV4-3 and TRBJ2-1; D might be TRBD2 (5 bases). V shed 0 bases and J shed 8 bases, with 8 bases lying between them. Germline CDR1 is LGHNA and CDR2 is YSLEER. CDR3 length: 13 residues. Written as DNA, the CDR3 is TGCGCCAGCAGCCAAGAAGGAGGTTATGAGCAGTTCTTC. Protein product: CASSQEGGYEQFF.

This clone was detected a few times. A clone one base away is much larger, so this may be a read error. Different DNA sequences within this sample yield the same CDR3. This chain links TRBV7-2 with TRBJ1-1, with a tentative D call TRBD1 (5 bases). The V and J ends lost 7 bases and 6 bases respectively, with 15 bases between them. The V gene's germline CDR1 is SGHTA and CDR2 FQGNSA. The CDR3 has 13 amino acids. As DNA, the CDR3 is TGTGCCAGCATGGGGCTCAGAAGCGCTGAAGCTTTCTTT. Its protein product is CASMGLRSAEAFF.

This clone occurred a few times. One junction end does not reproduce the germline sequence, and a read error may be involved. The chain joins TRBV7-7 to TRBJ2-1, with 7 nucleotides matching TRBD1. Germline V CDR1 and CDR2: SSHAT, FNYEAQ (reference sequence). This CDR3 is 15 amino acids long. The CDR3 sequence is CASSLTGSSYNEQFF. The CDR3 DNA reads TGTGCTAGCAGCCTGACAGGGAGCTCCTACAATGAGCAGTTCTTC.

This clone appeared a few times. The rearrangement uses TRBV7-3 and TRBJ1-1; D gene unclear. This CDR3 is built from 13 residues. The germline CDR1 and CDR2 sequences are SGHTA and FQGTGA. V lost 5 bases and J 2 bases, leaving 9 bases between the germline ends. The CDR3 here is CASSPYINTEAFF. The CDR3 nucleotides are TGTGCCAGCAGCCCATACATAAACACTGAAGCTTTCTTT. Full variable domain (missing parts from reference TRBV7-3 and TRBJ1-1): GAGVSQTPSNKVTEKGKYVELRCDPISGHTALYWYRQSLGQGPEFLIYFQGTGAADDSGLPNDRFFAVRPEGSVSTLKIQRTERGDSAVYLCASSPYINTEAFFGQGTRLTVV.

The chain joins TRBV6-1 to TRBJ2-7; tentatively, D is TRBD2 (6 bases). Trimming pared 11 bases from V and 3 bases from J, leaving 17 bases between. Germline CDR1 reads MNHNS; CDR2 reads SASEGT. The CDR3 sequence is 13 residues long. CDR3 sequence reads: CAVVVGGYYEQYF. CDR3 in DNA: TGTGCCGTAGTAGTTGGGGGGTACTACGAGCAGTACTTC.

A few counts support this clone. This sequence joins TRBV5-1 and TRBJ2-1; 11 nucleotides agree with TRBD2. The CDR3 runs 15 residues. After removal of 4 bases from V and 4 bases from J, the junction contained 4 bases not matched to a gene. CDR1 SGHRS and CDR2 YFSETQ come from the germline V gene. The CDR3 DNA reads as TGCGCCAGCAGCGCCGGACTAGCGGGTTACAATGAGCAGTTCTTC. It codes for CASSAGLAGYNEQFF.

The V call is TRBV29-1, the J call TRBJ2-3; D not certain. The CDR3 runs 14 residues. The germline CDR1 and CDR2 sequences are SQVTM and ANQGSEA. Trimming took 4 bases from V and 0 from J, leaving 11 bases between them. CDR3 DNA sequence: TGCAGCGTTGTTCCCCACCTTAGCACAGATACGCAGTATTTT. Its translation: CSVVPHLSTDTQYF.

This rearrangement joins TRBV13 to TRBJ1-4, with 7 bases lining up with TRBD1. CDR1 and CDR2 from the germline V gene are PRHDT and FYEKMQ (reference sequence). V gave up 6 bases and J gave up 8 bases; unmatched junction bases: 6. The CDR3 loop spans 13 amino acids. The CDR3 reads CASSRQGHEKLFF. CDR3 bases: TGTGCCAGCAGTCGACAGGGACACGAAAAACTGTTTTTT.

The chain has TRBV7-9 and TRBJ1-5, with 8 bases fitting TRBD1. Germline V gives CDR1 SEHNR, CDR2 FQNEAQ (reference sequence). The V segment lost 7 bases and the J segment 3 bases; nucleotides outside the gene matches: 2. The CDR3 runs to 13 residues. The CDR3 region is CASKDRDNQPQHF. The DNA for the CDR3 is TGTGCCAGCAAGGACAGGGACAATCAGCCCCAGCATTTT.